This is a list of T cell receptor beta chains from one sample in a study of shared clonotypes between healthy human individuals. Generated by immunoSEQ multiplex PCR, the TCRdb table keeps only in-frame clones and is missing some. The sample carries millions of clones, about 94% recorded once. The specimen was naive CD8+ T cells sorted from blood. Source of these receptors: a man between 18 and 29 years old in good health. CDR3s include the opening cysteine and the closing phenylalanine or tryptophan. D genes are given only for firm matches. Size is omitted from some rows. Given values are once, few, many or a class for expanded clones.

d_gene	abundance	v_gene	j_gene	CDR3nt	CDR3aa
-	-	TRBV27	TRBJ1-3	TGTGCCACTTTTCTTCGGGGCTTAGCTGGAAACACCATATATTTT	CATFLRGLAGNTIYF
TRBD2	-	TRBV5-1	TRBJ2-1	TGCGCCAGCAGCTTTAGGGCTAGCGGGGGGGCCGCTGAGCAGTTCTTC	CASSFRASGGAAEQFF
-	-	TRBV5-6	TRBJ2-7	TGTGCCAGCAGCTCTGGGACGGTATCTCGCGAGCAGTACTTC	CASSSGTVSREQYF
-	once	TRBV19	TRBJ1-1	TGTGCCAGTATTTCACGATCAGAGGACACTGAAGCTTTCTTT	CASISRSEDTEAFF
-	-	TRBV6-5	TRBJ1-2	TGTGCCAGCAGTTACTCGATCCTTTTGGGCTACACCTTC	CASSYSILLGYTF
-	-	TRBV6-1	TRBJ1-6	TGTGCCAGCAGTGACAGGCTTAATTCACCCCTCCACTTT	CASSDRLNSPLHF
TRBD1	-	TRBV5-8	TRBJ2-1	TGTGCCAGCAGTCCGGACAGGGGCGTTTGGAATGAGCAGTTCTTC	CASSPDRGVWNEQFF
TRBD1	-	TRBV27	TRBJ2-7	TGTGCCAGCAGTTTTGGGACAGGGTACTCCGAGCAGTACTTC	CASSFGTGYSEQYF
-	-	TRBV7-9	TRBJ2-6	TGTGCCAGCATTGAGACCATTAGCTCTGGGGCCAACGTCCTGACTTTC	CASIETISSGANVLTF
-	-	TRBV6-5	TRBJ1-1	TGTGCCAGCAGTTACGAGGGGCCCACTGAAGCTTTCTTT	CASSYEGPTEAFF
-	-	TRBV5-6	TRBJ2-7	TGTGCCAGCAGCTTTGACAGCCCCTACGAGCAGTACTTC	CASSFDSPYEQYF
-	-	TRBV9	TRBJ2-1	TGTGCCAGCAGCGTAGCGATGTTCACTGAGCAGTTCTTC	CASSVAMFTEQFF
-	-	TRBV6-1	TRBJ2-7	TGTGCCAGCAGTGAAGGTACCGGATACTACGAGCAGTACTTC	CASSEGTGYYEQYF
-	-	TRBV5-6	TRBJ1-2	TGTGCCAGCAGCCTGGCGGACCTCTATGGCTACACCTTC	CASSLADLYGYTF
-	-	TRBV5-5	TRBJ2-7	TGTGCCAGCAGCTACGACACCTCCTACGAGCAGTACTTC	CASSYDTSYEQYF
TRBD2	-	TRBV4-1	TRBJ2-1	TGCGCCAGCAGCCTTTCTAGCGGGGGGGCCCTCGCCTACAATGAGCAGTTCTTC	CASSLSSGGALAYNEQFF
-	-	TRBV4-1	TRBJ2-6	TGCGCCAGCAGCCAGGTCTCTGGGGCCAACGTCCTGACTTTC	CASSQVSGANVLTF
-	-	TRBV7-9	TRBJ2-3	TGTGCCAGCAGCAGGGTGGCAGATACGCAGTATTTT	CASSRVADTQYF
-	-	TRBV27	TRBJ2-1	TGTGCCAGCAGTTTAAGTTTGTCTACATCTGCTAGCTCCTACAATGAGCAGTTCTTC	CASSLSLSTSASSYNEQFF
-	-	TRBV19	TRBJ1-4	TGTGCCAGTAGTATTCCCCCCGTCGGGATTCGGCTTAAGGGGATAGGTGAAAAACTGTTTTTT	CASSIPPVGIRLKGIGEKLFF
-	-	TRBV27	TRBJ2-1	TGTGCCAGCAGTTTATCGACGGGGGCCTACAATGAGCAGTTCTTC	CASSLSTGAYNEQFF
-	-	TRBV7-9	TRBJ2-3	TGTGCCAGCAGCCCCGAGGGGCGAGATACGCAGTATTTT	CASSPEGRDTQYF
-	-	TRBV9	TRBJ2-3	TGTGCCAGCAGCGTAGTTGGGGGAACAGATACGCAGTATTTT	CASSVVGGTDTQYF
TRBD2	once	TRBV7-6	TRBJ2-2	TGTGCCAGCACCTATACTAGCGGGGTAGGGACCGGGGAGCTGTTTTTT	CASTYTSGVGTGELFF
-	-	TRBV4-1	TRBJ2-7	TGCGCCAGCAGCCAAAAGAGCACGCCAGGCCCCTACGAGCAGTACTTC	CASSQKSTPGPYEQYF
-	once	TRBV7-9	TRBJ2-7	TGTGCCAGCACTTTAGGGGGGAACCCCTACGAGCAGTACTTC	CASTLGGNPYEQYF
-	-	TRBV6-1	TRBJ1-1	TGTGCCAGCAGTGAAAGGATAGGGATGAACACTGAAGCTTTCTTT	CASSERIGMNTEAFF
-	-	TRBV4-3	TRBJ2-3	TGCGCCAGCAGCCAAGACCCGGGACGGGGGCTCGCAGATACGCAGTATTTT	CASSQDPGRGLADTQYF
-	-	TRBV5-6	TRBJ1-1	TGTGCCAGCAGCTTGTTAGGAACTGAAGCTTTCTTT	CASSLLGTEAFF
-	-	TRBV11-2	TRBJ2-7	TGTGCCAGCAGCTTAGGGCAGGGCTACTCCTACGAGCAGTACTTC	CASSLGQGYSYEQYF
-	-	TRBV12-5	TRBJ2-1	TGTGCTAGTGGTTTGTACGGCGGAGAGCAGTTCTTC	CASGLYGGEQFF
-	-	TRBV27	TRBJ1-1	TGTGCCAGCAGTCCGACAGATGGACGGCAGAACACTGAAGCTTTCTTT	CASSPTDGRQNTEAFF